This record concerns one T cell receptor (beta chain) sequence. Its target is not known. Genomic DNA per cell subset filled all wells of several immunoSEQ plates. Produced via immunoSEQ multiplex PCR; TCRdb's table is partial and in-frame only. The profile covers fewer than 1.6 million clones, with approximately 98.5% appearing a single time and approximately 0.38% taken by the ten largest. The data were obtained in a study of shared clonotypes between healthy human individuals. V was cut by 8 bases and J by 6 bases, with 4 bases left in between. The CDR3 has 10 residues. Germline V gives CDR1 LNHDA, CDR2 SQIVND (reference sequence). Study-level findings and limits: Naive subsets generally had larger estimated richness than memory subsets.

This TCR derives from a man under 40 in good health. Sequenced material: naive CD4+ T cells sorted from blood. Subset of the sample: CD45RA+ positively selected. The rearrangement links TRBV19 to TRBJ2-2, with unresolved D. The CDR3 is CASGPGELFF. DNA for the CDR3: TGTGCCAGTGGTCCCGGGGAGCTGTTTTTT. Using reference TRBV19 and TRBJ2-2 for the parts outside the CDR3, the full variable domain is DGGITQSPKYLFRKEGQNVTLSCEQNLNHDAMYWYRQDPGQGLRLIYYSQIVNDFQKGDIAEGYSVSREKKESFPLTVTSAQKNPTAFYLCASGPGELFFGEGSRLTVL.